This T cell receptor (beta chain) was sequenced during a study of T cell clonality in common variable immunodeficiency. Notes on the study in general: Reportedly, TCR beta sequences from common variable immunodeficiency showed fewer deletions and N-nucleotide insertions. CVID patient heterogeneity limited repertoire-clinical complication correlations.

CDR3 size: 13 residues. Germline CDR1 MNHEY, CDR2 SVGEGT. With regard to this clone: Its antigen is not identified. Coverage ceases 3 residues before the CDR3 finishes, and the germline J gene fills in the end.

Method: immunoSEQ multiplex PCR; TCRdb's copy keeps in-frame clones and lacks some. The sample gives some 28,000 clones, none seen only once, and the top ten clones hold around 30%. The receptor was isolated from a human donor with common variable immunodeficiency. Source material: peripheral blood mononuclear cells. The chain employs TRBV6-2 or TRBV6-3 and TRBJ1-2, with a weak D call TRBD1 (5 bases). CDR3 sequence: CASSYRVAGSYTF. The sequenced part of the CDR3 DNA is TGTGCCAGCAGTTACCGGGTAGCAGGGAGC.